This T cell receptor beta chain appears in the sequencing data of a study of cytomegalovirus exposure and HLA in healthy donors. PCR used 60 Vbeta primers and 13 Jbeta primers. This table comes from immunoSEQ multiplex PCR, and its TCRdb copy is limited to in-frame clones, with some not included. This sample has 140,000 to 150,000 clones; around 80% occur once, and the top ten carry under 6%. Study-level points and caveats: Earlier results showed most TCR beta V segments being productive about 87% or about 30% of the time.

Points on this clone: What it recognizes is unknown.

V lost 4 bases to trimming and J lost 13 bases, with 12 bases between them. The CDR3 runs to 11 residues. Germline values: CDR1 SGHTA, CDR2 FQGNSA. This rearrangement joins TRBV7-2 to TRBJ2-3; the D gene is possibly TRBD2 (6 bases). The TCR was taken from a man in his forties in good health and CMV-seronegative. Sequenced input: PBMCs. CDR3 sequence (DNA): TGTGCCAGCAGCTCAGGGAGGTGGGAGTATTTT. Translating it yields CASSSGRWEYF.